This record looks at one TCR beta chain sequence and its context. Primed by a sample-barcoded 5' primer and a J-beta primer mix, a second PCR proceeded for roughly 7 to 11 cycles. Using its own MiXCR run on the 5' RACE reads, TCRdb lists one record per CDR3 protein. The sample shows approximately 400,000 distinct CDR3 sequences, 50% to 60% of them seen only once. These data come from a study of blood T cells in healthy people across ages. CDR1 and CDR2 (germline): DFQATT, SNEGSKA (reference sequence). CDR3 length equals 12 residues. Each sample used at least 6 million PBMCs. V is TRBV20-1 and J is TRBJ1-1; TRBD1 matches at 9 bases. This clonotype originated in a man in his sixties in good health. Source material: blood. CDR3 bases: TGCAGCCCGGGACAGGGAAAAGTGGAAGCTTTCTTT. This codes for CSPGQGKVEAFF.